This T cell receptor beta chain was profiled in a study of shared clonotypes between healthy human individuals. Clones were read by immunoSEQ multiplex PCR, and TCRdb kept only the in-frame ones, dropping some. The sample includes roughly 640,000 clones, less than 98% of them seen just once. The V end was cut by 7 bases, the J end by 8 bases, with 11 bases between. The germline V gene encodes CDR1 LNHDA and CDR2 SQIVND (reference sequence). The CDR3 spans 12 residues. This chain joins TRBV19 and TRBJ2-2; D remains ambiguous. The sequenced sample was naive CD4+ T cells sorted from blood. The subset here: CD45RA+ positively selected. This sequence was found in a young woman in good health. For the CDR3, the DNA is TGTGCCAGTAATCCTATGGTGGGGGAGCTGTTTTTT. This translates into CASNPMVGELFF.